This TCR beta chain came from a study of T cells in pancreatic ductal adenocarcinoma. TCRdb's copy holds only in-frame clones and misses some; the assay was immunoSEQ multiplex PCR. The sample contains 97,000 or so clones, roughly 96% of which appear only once. A note on this clone: The antigen remains undetermined.

Study-wide points: Mean clonality was about 0.11 in tumors and approximately 0.072 in blood, not significantly different.

Surgery without prior neoadjuvant therapy was the treatment of the selected pancreatic ductal adenocarcinoma patients. The sample was PBMCs. This sequence was found in a human donor with pancreatic ductal adenocarcinoma.

CDR3 region: CAWSPDSSEDTEAFF. The DNA for the CDR3 is TGTGCCTGGAGCCCGGACTCTTCGGAGGACACTGAAGCTTTCTTT. This rearrangement joins TRBV30 to TRBJ1-1; D remains unclear. CDR1 is GTSNPN and CDR2 is SVGIG in the germline V gene (reference sequence). The CDR3 consists of 15 residues. The V end lost 3 bases, the J end lost 3 bases, and 17 bases lay between the germline ends. The whole variable domain, remainder taken from reference TRBV30 and TRBJ1-1, is SQTIHQWPATLVQPVGSPLSLECTVEGTSNPNLYWYRQAAGRGLQLLFYSVGIGQISSEVPQNLSASRPQDRQFILSSKKLLLSDSGFYLCAWSPDSSEDTEAFFGQGTRLTVV.